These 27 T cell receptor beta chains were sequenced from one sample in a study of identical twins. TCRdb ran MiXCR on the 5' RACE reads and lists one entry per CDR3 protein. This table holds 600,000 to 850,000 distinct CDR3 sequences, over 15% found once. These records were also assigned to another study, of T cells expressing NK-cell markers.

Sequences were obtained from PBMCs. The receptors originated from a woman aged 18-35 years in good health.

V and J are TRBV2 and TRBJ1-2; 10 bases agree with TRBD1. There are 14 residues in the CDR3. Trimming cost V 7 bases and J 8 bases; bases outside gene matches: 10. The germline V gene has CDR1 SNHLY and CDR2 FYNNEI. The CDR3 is CASTPGQGLKGYTF. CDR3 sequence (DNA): TGTGCCAGCACTCCGGGACAGGGGCTGAAGGGCTACACCTTC.

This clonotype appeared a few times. The DNA of the CDR3 is TGTGCCAGCAGCTTCCCTCTCACAGGGTGGGGAAACAATGAGCAGTTCTTC. Amino acid sequence: CASSFPLTGWGNNEQFF. The chain joins TRBV11-2 to TRBJ2-1, with D possibly matching TRBD1 (6 bases). The CDR3 consists of 17 residues. Germline V gives CDR1 SGHAT, CDR2 FQNNGV. Trimming shortened V by 3 bases and J by 5 bases, and 20 bases separated the two germline ends.

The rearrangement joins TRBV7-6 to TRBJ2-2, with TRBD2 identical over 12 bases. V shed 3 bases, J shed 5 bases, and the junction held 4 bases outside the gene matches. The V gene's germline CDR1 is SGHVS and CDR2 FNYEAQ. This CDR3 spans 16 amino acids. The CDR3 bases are TGTGCCAGCAGCTTGAGACTAGCGGGGGCGACCGGGGAGCTGTTTTTT. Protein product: CASSLRLAGATGELFF.

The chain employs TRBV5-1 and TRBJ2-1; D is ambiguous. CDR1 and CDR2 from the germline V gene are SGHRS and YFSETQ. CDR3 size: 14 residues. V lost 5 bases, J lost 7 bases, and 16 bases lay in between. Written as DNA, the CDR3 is TGCGCCAGCAGTCGTTACCAGGAGAAGAATGAGCAGTTCTTC. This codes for CASSRYQEKNEQFF.

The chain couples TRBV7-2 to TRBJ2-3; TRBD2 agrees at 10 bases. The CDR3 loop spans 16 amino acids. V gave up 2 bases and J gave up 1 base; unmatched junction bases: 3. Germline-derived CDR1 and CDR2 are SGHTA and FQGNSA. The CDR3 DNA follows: TGTGCCAGCAGCTTATATACTAGCGGGGGCACAGATACGCAGTATTTT. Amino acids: CASSLYTSGGTDTQYF.

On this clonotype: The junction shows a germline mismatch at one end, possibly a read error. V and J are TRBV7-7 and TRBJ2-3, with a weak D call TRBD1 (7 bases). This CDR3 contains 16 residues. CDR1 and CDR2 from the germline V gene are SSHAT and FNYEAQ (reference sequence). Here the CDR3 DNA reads TGTGCTAGCAGCTTAGGCGGGACAGCAGCCACAGATACGCAGTATTTT. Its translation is CASSLGGTAATDTQYF.

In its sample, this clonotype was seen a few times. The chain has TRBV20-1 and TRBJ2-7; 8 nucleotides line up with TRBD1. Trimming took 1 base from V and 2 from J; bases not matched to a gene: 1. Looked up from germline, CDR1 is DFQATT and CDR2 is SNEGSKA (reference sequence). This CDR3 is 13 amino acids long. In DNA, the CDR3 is TGCAGTGCTAGAGGGACAGGGACCTACGAGCAGTACTTC. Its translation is CSARGTGTYEQYF.

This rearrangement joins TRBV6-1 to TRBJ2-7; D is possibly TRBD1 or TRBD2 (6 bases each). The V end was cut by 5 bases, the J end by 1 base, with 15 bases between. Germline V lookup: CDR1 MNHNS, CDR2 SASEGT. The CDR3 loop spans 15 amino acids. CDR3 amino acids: CASSRFGGRSYEQYF. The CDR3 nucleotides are TGTGCCAGCAGTAGGTTTGGGGGGCGATCCTACGAGCAGTACTTC.

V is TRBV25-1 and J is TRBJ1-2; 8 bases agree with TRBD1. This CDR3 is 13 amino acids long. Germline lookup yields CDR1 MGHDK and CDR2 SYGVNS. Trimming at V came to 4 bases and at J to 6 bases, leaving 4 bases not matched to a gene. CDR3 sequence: CASSGTGWNGYTF. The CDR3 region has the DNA TGTGCCAGCAGTGGGACAGGGTGGAATGGCTACACCTTC.

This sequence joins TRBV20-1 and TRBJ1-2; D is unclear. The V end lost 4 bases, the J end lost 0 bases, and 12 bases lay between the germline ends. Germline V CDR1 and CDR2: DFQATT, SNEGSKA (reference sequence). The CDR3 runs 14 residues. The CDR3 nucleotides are TGCAGTGCTATAAGACGGCAGTCTAACTATGGCTACACCTTC. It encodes CSAIRRQSNYGYTF.

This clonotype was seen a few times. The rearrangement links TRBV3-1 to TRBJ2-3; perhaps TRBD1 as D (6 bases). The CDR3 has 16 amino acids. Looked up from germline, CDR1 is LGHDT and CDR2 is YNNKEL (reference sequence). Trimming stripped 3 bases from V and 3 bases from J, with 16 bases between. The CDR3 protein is CASSHKAGDMTDTQYF. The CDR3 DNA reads TGTGCCAGCAGCCATAAGGCAGGGGATATGACAGATACGCAGTATTTT.

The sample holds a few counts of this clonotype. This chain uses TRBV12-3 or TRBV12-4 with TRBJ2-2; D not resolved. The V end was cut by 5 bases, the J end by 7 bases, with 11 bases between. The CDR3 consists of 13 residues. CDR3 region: CASSRVRIGELFF. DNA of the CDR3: TGTGCCAGCAGTCGCGTCCGTATCGGGGAGCTGTTTTTT.

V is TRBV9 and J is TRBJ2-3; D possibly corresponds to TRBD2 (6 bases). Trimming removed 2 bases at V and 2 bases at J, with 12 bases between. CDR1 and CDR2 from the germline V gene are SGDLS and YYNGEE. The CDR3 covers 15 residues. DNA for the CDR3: TGTGCCAGCAGCGTTAGTAGCGGACCCACAGATACGCAGTATTTT. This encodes CASSVSSGPTDTQYF.

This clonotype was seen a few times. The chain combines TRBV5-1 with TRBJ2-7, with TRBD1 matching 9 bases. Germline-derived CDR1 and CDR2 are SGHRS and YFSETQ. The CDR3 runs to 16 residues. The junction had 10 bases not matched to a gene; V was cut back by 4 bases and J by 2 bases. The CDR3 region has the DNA TGCGCCAGCAGCCGAGGACAGGGGACGACGGCCTACGAGCAGTACTTC. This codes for CASSRGQGTTAYEQYF.

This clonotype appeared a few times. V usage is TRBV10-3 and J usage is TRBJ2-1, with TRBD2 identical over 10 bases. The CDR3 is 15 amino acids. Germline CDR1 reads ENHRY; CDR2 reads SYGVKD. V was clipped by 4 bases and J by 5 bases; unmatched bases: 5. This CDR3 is CAISAKAGGNNEQFF. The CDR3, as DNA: TGTGCCATCAGTGCGAAAGCGGGGGGGAACAATGAGCAGTTCTTC.

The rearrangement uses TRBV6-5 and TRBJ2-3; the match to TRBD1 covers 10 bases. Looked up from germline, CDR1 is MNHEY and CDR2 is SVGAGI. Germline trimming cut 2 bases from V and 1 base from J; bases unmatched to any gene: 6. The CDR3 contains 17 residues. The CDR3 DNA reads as TGTGCCAGCAGTTACCCCGCCGGGACAGGGGGCACAGATACGCAGTATTTT. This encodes CASSYPAGTGGTDTQYF.

Here the CDR3 reads CSASVRAGETQYF. In DNA form, the CDR3 reads TGCAGTGCTAGTGTGAGGGCAGGAGAGACCCAGTACTTC. The chain couples TRBV20-1 to TRBJ2-5, with D possibly being TRBD2 (5 bases). This CDR3 is 13 amino acids long. Germline values: CDR1 DFQATT, CDR2 SNEGSKA (reference sequence). V was pared by 3 bases and J by 4 bases, with 12 bases between.

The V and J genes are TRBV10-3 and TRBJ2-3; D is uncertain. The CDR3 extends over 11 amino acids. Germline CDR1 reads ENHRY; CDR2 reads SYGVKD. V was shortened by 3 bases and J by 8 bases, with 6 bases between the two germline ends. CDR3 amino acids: CAISDGVTQYF. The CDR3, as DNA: TGTGCCATCAGTGATGGCGTTACGCAGTATTTT.

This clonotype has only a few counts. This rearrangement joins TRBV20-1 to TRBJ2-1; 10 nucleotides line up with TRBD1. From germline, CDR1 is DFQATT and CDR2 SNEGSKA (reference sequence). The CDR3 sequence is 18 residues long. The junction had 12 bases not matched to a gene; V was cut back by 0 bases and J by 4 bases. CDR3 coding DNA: TGCAGTGCTAGAGATCGAAGACAGGGGGCTACGAAATACAATGAGCAGTTCTTC. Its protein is CSARDRRQGATKYNEQFF.

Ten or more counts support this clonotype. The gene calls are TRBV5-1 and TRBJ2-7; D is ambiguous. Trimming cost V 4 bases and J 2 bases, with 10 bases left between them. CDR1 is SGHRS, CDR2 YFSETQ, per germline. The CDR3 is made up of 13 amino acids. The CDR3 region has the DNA TGCGCCAGCAGCCCCTACGACCCCTACGAGCAGTACTTC. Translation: CASSPYDPYEQYF.

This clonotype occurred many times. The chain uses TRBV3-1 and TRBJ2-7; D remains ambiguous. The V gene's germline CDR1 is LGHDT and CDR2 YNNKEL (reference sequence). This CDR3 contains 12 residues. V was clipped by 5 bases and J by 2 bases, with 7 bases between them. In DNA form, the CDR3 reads TGTGCCAGCAGCACCCGGGCCTACGAGCAGTACTTC. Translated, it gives CASSTRAYEQYF.

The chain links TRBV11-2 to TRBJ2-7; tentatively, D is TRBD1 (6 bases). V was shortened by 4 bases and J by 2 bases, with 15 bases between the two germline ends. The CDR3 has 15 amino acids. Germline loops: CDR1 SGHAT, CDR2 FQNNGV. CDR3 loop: CASSSLDRRAYEQYF. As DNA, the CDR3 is TGTGCCAGCAGCTCACTCGACAGGAGAGCCTACGAGCAGTACTTC.

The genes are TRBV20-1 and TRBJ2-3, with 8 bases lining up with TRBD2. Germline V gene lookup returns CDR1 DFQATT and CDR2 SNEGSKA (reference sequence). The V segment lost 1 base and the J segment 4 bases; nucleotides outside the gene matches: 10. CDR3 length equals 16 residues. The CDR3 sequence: CSARAVSGRGSDTQYF. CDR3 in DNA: TGCAGTGCTAGAGCGGTCAGCGGGAGAGGGTCAGATACGCAGTATTTT.

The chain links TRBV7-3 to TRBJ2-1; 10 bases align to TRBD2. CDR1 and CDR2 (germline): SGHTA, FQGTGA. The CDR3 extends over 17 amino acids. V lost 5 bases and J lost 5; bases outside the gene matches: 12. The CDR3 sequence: CASSAHLLAGGHNEQFF. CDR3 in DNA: TGTGCCAGCAGCGCCCATTTATTAGCGGGGGGCCACAATGAGCAGTTCTTC.

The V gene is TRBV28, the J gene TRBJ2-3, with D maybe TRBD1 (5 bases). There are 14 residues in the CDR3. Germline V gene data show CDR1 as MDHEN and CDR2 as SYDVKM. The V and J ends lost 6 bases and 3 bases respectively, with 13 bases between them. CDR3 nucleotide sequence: TGTGCCAGCAGCACCAAGACAGTTACAGATACGCAGTATTTT. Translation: CASSTKTVTDTQYF.

The CDR3 here is CASSELSDEQFF. CDR3 coding DNA: TGTGCCAGCAGTGAGTTATCGGATGAGCAGTTCTTC. This chain connects TRBV6-1 to TRBJ2-1, with no clear D. V gave up 3 bases and J gave up 8 bases, with 8 bases separating them. The CDR3 runs to 12 residues. Per the germline V gene, CDR1 is MNHNS and CDR2 is SASEGT.

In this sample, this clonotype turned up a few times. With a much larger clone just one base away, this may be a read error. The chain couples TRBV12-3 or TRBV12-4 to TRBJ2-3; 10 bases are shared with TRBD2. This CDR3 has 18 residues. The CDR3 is CTSSPRAGVAGGSDTQYF. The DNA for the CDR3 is TGTACCAGCAGTCCACGCGCTGGGGTAGCGGGGGGATCAGATACGCAGTATTTT.